The next 15 T cell receptor beta chains were all read from a single sample in a study of PD-1 blockade in mismatch repair-deficient tumors. The assay was immunoSEQ multiplex PCR, and TCRdb's table has in-frame clones only and misses some. The table includes approximately 50,000 clones, 78% detected once. The sequencing here drew on peripheral blood, taken 4 weeks after starting pembrolizumab. These TCRs come from an adult with mismatch repair-deficient cancer.

The chain uses TRBV9 and TRBJ2-5, with D possibly TRBD1 on 5 matching bases. V lost 0 bases and J lost 4, with 10 bases in between. Germline values: CDR1 SGDLS, CDR2 YYNGEE. The CDR3 consists of 14 residues. The CDR3: CASSVGQGGETQYF. DNA of the CDR3: TGTGCCAGCAGCGTAGGGCAGGGCGGAGAGACCCAGTACTTC.

The CDR3 nucleotides are TGCAGCGCAGAACAGAGTGGGGCCAACGTCCTGACTTTC. It encodes CSAEQSGANVLTF. V gene TRBV29-1 combines with J gene TRBJ2-6, with D hard to call. The CDR3 loop spans 13 amino acids. V dropped 7 bases and J dropped 3 bases, with 10 bases sitting between them. Germline V lookup: CDR1 SQVTM, CDR2 ANQGSEA.

The rearrangement links TRBV5-4 to TRBJ2-1; 10 positions match TRBD2. J was trimmed by 9 bases and V by 0 bases; bases with no gene match: 9. CDR3 length: 16 residues. Germline V lookup: CDR1 SGHNT, CDR2 YYREEE (reference sequence). The CDR3, as DNA: TGTGCCAGCAGCTTGGCCGGGACTAGCGTCGTCCTTGAGCAGTTCTTC. The encoded protein is CASSLAGTSVVLEQFF.

This clone appeared a single time. This chain uses TRBV19 with TRBJ1-5; no clear D. Trimming removed 7 bases from V and 0 bases from J, with 13 bases in between. The germline CDR1 and CDR2 sequences are LNHDA and SQIVND (reference sequence). The CDR3 covers 15 residues. CDR3 sequence (DNA): TGTGCCAGTAAATGGAAGGTCGGTAGCAATCAGCCCCAGCATTTT. This encodes CASKWKVGSNQPQHF.

V and J are TRBV6-5 and TRBJ1-2; D is unresolved. V lost 4 bases and J 4 bases, leaving 7 bases between the germline ends. The CDR3 contains 12 residues. Germline CDR1 MNHEY, CDR2 SVGAGI. This CDR3 is CASSFLVYGYTF. The CDR3, as DNA: TGTGCCAGCAGTTTCCTTGTCTATGGCTACACCTTC.

This chain joins TRBV7-2 and TRBJ1-5; D perhaps matches TRBD1 (6 bases). The CDR3 runs 14 residues. Deletions cut 7 bases from V and 5 bases from J, with 15 bases between. From germline, CDR1 is SGHTA and CDR2 FQGNSA. The CDR3 is CASNWGGPHQPQHF. CDR3 DNA: TGTGCCAGCAATTGGGGGGGGCCACATCAGCCCCAGCATTTT.

CDR3 residues: CASSLGASLAQFF. DNA for the CDR3: TGTGCCAGCAGCTTAGGGGCTTCACTAGCGCAGTTCTTC. The chain combines TRBV11-3 with TRBJ2-1, with D possibly matching TRBD2 (6 bases). Trimming removed 1 base from V and 12 bases from J, with 13 bases in between. CDR1 is SGHNT and CDR2 is YENEEA in the germline V gene. The CDR3 has 13 amino acids.

The J gene is TRBJ1-5, the V gene TRBV7-2; D uncertain. CDR1 is SGHTA, CDR2 FQGNSA, per germline. Trimming stripped 3 bases from V and 0 bases from J, with 6 bases between. CDR3 length equals 14 residues. The CDR3 loop is CASSLAVSNQPQHF. The CDR3 nucleotides read TGTGCCAGCAGCTTGGCAGTTAGCAATCAGCCCCAGCATTTT.

The chain recombines TRBV6-6 with TRBJ2-1, with TRBD2 identical over 10 bases. The CDR3 is made up of 15 amino acids. CDR1 and CDR2 from the germline V gene are MNHNY and SVGAGI (reference sequence). V was clipped by 6 bases and J by 8 bases; unmatched bases: 10. The CDR3 loop reads CASSSVSGRSYEQFF. CDR3 DNA: TGTGCCAGCAGCTCGGTTAGCGGGAGGTCCTATGAGCAGTTCTTC.

This chain's CDR3 is CSVDQVGTNYGYTF. CDR3 coding DNA: TGCAGCGTGGATCAGGTGGGGACTAACTATGGCTACACCTTC. The rearrangement joins TRBV29-1 to TRBJ1-2; D remains ambiguous. V was pared by 6 bases and J by 0 bases, with 14 bases between. From germline, CDR1 is SQVTM and CDR2 ANQGSEA. The CDR3 consists of 14 residues.

The CDR3 reads CASSPFGGSSYNEQFF. CDR3 bases: TGTGCCAGCAGCCCTTTTGGCGGGAGTTCCTACAATGAGCAGTTCTTC. This chain uses TRBV7-2 with TRBJ2-1, with 7 nucleotides matching TRBD2. In germline, CDR1 is SGHTA, CDR2 FQGNSA. J was trimmed by 1 base and V by 5 bases; bases with no gene match: 8. The CDR3 loop spans 16 amino acids. Variable domain in full (rest from reference TRBV7-2 and TRBJ2-1): GAGVSQSPSNKVTEKGKDVELRCDPISGHTALYWYRQSLGQGLEFLIYFQGNSAPDKSGLPSDRFSAERTGGSVSTLTIQRTQQEDSAVYLCASSPFGGSSYNEQFFGPGTRLTVL.

This sequence joins TRBV14 and TRBJ1-1; TRBD1 matches 8 bases. V was pared by 3 bases and J by 1 base, with 1 base of the junction left unmatched. Germline loops: CDR1 SGHDN, CDR2 FVKESK. The CDR3 has 14 amino acids. The CDR3 here is CASSHQGANTEAFF. The CDR3 nucleotides read TGTGCCAGCAGCCACCAGGGGGCGAACACTGAAGCTTTCTTT.

This chain joins TRBV14 and TRBJ1-4; the match to TRBD1 covers 7 bases. Looked up from germline, CDR1 is SGHDN and CDR2 is FVKESK. This CDR3 is 14 amino acids long. Trimming removed 6 bases from V and 8 bases from J; junction bases left unmatched: 9. CDR3 loop: CASSLDRINEKLFF. Written as DNA, the CDR3 is TGTGCCAGCAGTCTGGACAGGATAAACGAAAAACTGTTTTTT.

The chain joins TRBV2 to TRBJ1-5, with TRBD1 matching 9 bases. Germline CDR1 is SNHLY and CDR2 is FYNNEI. Germline trimming cut 5 bases from V and 6 bases from J; bases unmatched to any gene: 8. The length of the CDR3 is 15 residues. The CDR3 nucleotides are TGTGCCAGCAGTCCCCTCGGGACAGGGTCTCAGCCCCAGCATTTT. The encoded protein is CASSPLGTGSQPQHF.

The chain joins TRBV19 to TRBJ1-5; 7 nucleotides align to TRBD1. Germline V gene lookup returns CDR1 LNHDA and CDR2 SQIVND (reference sequence). There are 13 residues in the CDR3. V lost 8 bases to trimming and J lost 4 bases; unmatched junction nucleotides: 5. CDR3 coding DNA: TGTGCCAGTTCCGGGACAGCTAATCAGCCCCAGCATTTT. Protein product: CASSGTANQPQHF.